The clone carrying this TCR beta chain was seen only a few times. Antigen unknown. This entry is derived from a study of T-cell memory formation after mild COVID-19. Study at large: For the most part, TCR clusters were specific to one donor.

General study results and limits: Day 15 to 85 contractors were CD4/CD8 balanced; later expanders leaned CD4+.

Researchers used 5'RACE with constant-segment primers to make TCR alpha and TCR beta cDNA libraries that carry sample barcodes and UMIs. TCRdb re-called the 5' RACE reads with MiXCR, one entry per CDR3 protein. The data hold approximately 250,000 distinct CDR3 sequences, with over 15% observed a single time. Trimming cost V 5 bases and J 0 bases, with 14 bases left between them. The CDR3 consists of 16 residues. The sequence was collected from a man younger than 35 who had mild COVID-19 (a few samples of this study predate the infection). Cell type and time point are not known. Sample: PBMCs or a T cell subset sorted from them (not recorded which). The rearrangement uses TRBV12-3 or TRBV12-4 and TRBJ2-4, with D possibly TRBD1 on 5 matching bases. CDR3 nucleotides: TGTGCCAGCAGTGCTCCGGTGGGGCAAGCCAAAAACATTCAGTACTTC. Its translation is CASSAPVGQAKNIQYF.